Presented here are 18 T cell receptor beta chains from one specimen sequenced in a study of PD-1 blockade in classical Hodgkin lymphoma. Following autologous stem cell transplantation, relapse occurred in every patient, and exposure to brentuximab vedotin varied. Using immunoSEQ multiplex PCR, the repertoire was profiled, and TCRdb retains in-frame clones only, with some absent. The sample has 40,000 to 65,000 clones, more than 65% seen once. The sample was peripheral blood mononuclear cells (PBMCs), taken at baseline. These receptors were taken from a human donor with classical Hodgkin lymphoma.

V and J are TRBV5-4 and TRBJ2-5, with D possibly TRBD2 on 6 matching bases. Germline V lookup: CDR1 SGHNT, CDR2 YYREEE (reference sequence). This CDR3 region has 14 residues. The V end was cut by 3 bases, the J end by 5 bases, with 14 bases between. The chain's CDR3 is CASSSPGLDETQYF. Here the CDR3 DNA reads TGTGCCAGCAGCTCCCCGGGACTCGATGAGACCCAGTACTTC.

The J gene is TRBJ2-1, the V gene TRBV9; D may correspond to TRBD1 or TRBD2 (5 bases each). V shed 4 bases and J shed 10 bases, with 12 bases lying between them. Germline V gene sequence: CDR1 SGDLS, CDR2 YYNGEE. The CDR3 runs to 12 residues. The CDR3 DNA is TGTGCCAGCAGCCCCAATGGGGGAGAGCAGTTCTTC. This translates into CASSPNGGEQFF.

V gene TRBV7-2 combines with J gene TRBJ2-5, with 10 bases matching TRBD2. This CDR3 has 16 amino acids. Trimming removed 5 bases from V and 4 bases from J; junction bases left unmatched: 10. CDR1 and CDR2 (germline): SGHTA, FQGNSA. The DNA of the CDR3 is TGTGCCAGCAGCCAGACTAGCGGGCGGAAAGTAGAGACCCAGTACTTC. It is translated as CASSQTSGRKVETQYF.

The chain employs TRBV18 and TRBJ1-5; TRBD1 is a possible D gene (5 bases). The CDR3 runs 19 residues. Germline assignment: CDR1 KGHSH and CDR2 LQKENI. The V end was cut by 1 base, the J end by 4 bases, with 23 bases between. The CDR3 region is CASSPQGLVGGASNQPQHF. DNA of the CDR3: TGTGCCAGCTCACCACAGGGGCTGGTCGGGGGTGCCTCGAATCAGCCCCAGCATTTT.

This chain joins TRBV7-8 and TRBJ2-7; no reliable D call. The CDR3 is made up of 13 amino acids. Trimming took off 0 bases at V and 2 bases at J, with 5 bases between the two ends. Germline values: CDR1 SGHVS, CDR2 FQNEAQ. CDR3 in amino acids: CASSLAQTYEQYV. The DNA of the CDR3 is TGTGCCAGCAGCTTAGCCCAGACCTACGAGCAGTACGTC.

This clone was seen just once. This chain uses TRBV25-1 with TRBJ1-2, with no clear D. The CDR3 sequence is 14 residues long. Trimming pared 5 bases from V and 3 bases from J, leaving 13 bases between. Germline assignment: CDR1 MGHDK and CDR2 SYGVNS. The CDR3 DNA is TGTGCCAGCAGTTTCAAGCAGAAGGACTATGGCTACACCTTC. Its translation: CASSFKQKDYGYTF.

The rearrangement joins TRBV25-1 to TRBJ2-7, with D perhaps TRBD1 or TRBD2 (5 bases each). The CDR3 spans 13 residues. Trimming took off 4 bases at V and 9 bases at J, with 16 bases between the two ends. Germline assignment: CDR1 MGHDK and CDR2 SYGVNS. The CDR3 nucleotides read TGTGCCAGCAGTGTCGGGCAGGGACGGGGGCAGTACTTC. This encodes CASSVGQGRGQYF.

This clone was seen a single time. CDR3 sequence: CASSSDGYEQYF. The CDR3 nucleotides are TGTGCCAGCAGCTCGGACGGCTACGAGCAGTACTTC. The rearrangement uses TRBV7-9 and TRBJ2-7; D ambiguous. V was clipped by 4 bases and J by 3 bases, with 7 bases between them. CDR3 size: 12 residues. The germline gives CDR1 SEHNR, CDR2 FQNEAQ (reference sequence).

This chain links TRBV7-9 with TRBJ1-1, with TRBD1 identical over 10 bases. The CDR3 runs to 11 residues. V shed 5 bases and J 11 bases; nucleotides not matched to a gene: 2. Germline CDR1 is SEHNR and CDR2 is FQNEAQ (reference sequence). In DNA, the CDR3 is TGTGCCAGCAGCCGACAGGGGGCCGCTTTCTTT. This codes for CASSRQGAAFF.

This sequence joins TRBV10-3 and TRBJ1-5, with D perhaps matching TRBD1 (5 bases). Germline V lookup: CDR1 ENHRY, CDR2 SYGVKD. V was shortened by 2 bases and J by 6 bases, with 14 bases between the two germline ends. The CDR3 extends over 15 amino acids. This CDR3 is CAISEGGALPQPQHF. In DNA, the CDR3 is TGTGCCATCAGTGAGGGGGGTGCTCTTCCTCAGCCCCAGCATTTT.

V and J are TRBV19 and TRBJ2-5, with 10 bases fitting TRBD2. Germline V lookup: CDR1 LNHDA, CDR2 SQIVND (reference sequence). V lost 2 bases and J lost 10; bases outside the gene matches: 7. This CDR3 comprises 14 residues. The CDR3 DNA reads TGTGCCAGTAGTATACTAGCGGGAGCGGGTGACCAGTACTTC. It translates to CASSILAGAGDQYF.

The chain employs TRBV9 and TRBJ2-5; TRBD2 agrees at 7 bases. The V segment lost 4 bases and the J segment 2 bases; nucleotides outside the gene matches: 11. Germline assignment: CDR1 SGDLS and CDR2 YYNGEE. This CDR3 is built from 16 residues. CDR3 region: CASSPLAGVGQETQYF. The DNA for the CDR3 is TGTGCCAGCAGCCCCTTGGCGGGAGTGGGGCAAGAGACCCAGTACTTC. The variable domain in full, completed from reference TRBV9 and TRBJ2-5, reads DSGVTQTPKHLITATGQRVTLRCSPRSGDLSVYWYQQSLDQGLQFLIQYYNGEERAKGNILERFSAQQFPDLHSELNLSSLELGDSALYFCASSPLAGVGQETQYFGPGTRLLVL.

The J gene is TRBJ2-2, the V gene TRBV19; D gene ambiguous. Per the germline V gene, CDR1 is LNHDA and CDR2 is SQIVND (reference sequence). V gave up 3 bases and J gave up 6 bases, with 8 bases separating them. The CDR3 consists of 13 residues. The DNA for the CDR3 is TGTGCCAGTAGTATCGGACGATCCGGGGAGCTGTTTTTT. Translation gives CASSIGRSGELFF.

Only one count was recorded for this clone. The genes are TRBV18 and TRBJ1-2, with D possibly being TRBD1 (5 bases). The CDR3 is 18 amino acids. The V and J ends lost 2 bases and 3 bases respectively, with 22 bases between them. Germline CDR1 is KGHSH and CDR2 is LQKENI. This CDR3 is CASSPIGAGQGSYYGYTF. The CDR3 DNA reads TGTGCCAGCTCACCAATCGGGGCAGGGCAGGGATCGTACTATGGCTACACCTTC.

A few counts support this clone. This chain joins TRBV14 and TRBJ2-1, with D unresolved. This CDR3 region has 15 residues. Germline lookup yields CDR1 SGHDN and CDR2 FVKESK. V shed 1 base and J shed 9 bases, with 16 bases lying between them. The CDR3 nucleotides are TGTGCCAGCAGCCAAGTCTCGGCCGAATACGGTGAGCAGTTCTTC. Its protein product is CASSQVSAEYGEQFF.

J is TRBJ1-3 and V is TRBV7-9, with D maybe TRBD1 (5 bases). Germline-derived CDR1 and CDR2 are SEHNR and FQNEAQ (reference sequence). Trimming stripped 0 bases from V and 3 bases from J, with 12 bases between. The CDR3 runs to 16 residues. The CDR3 region is CASSLALGTRGNTIYF. CDR3 coding DNA: TGTGCCAGCAGCTTAGCGCTAGGGACTCGTGGAAACACCATATATTTT.

V gene TRBV6-6 combines with J gene TRBJ2-3; D gene uncertain. Trimming removed 6 bases from V and 2 bases from J, with 18 bases in between. CDR1 MNHNY and CDR2 SVGAGI come from the germline V gene (reference sequence). The CDR3 covers 16 residues. CDR3 protein: CASSHERDRNTDTQYF. The CDR3 DNA follows: TGTGCCAGCAGCCACGAACGTGATCGGAACACAGATACGCAGTATTTT.

This chain links TRBV7-2 with TRBJ1-4, with 7 bases that match TRBD1. This CDR3 spans 14 amino acids. Germline V gene data show CDR1 as SGHTA and CDR2 as FQGNSA. V lost 1 base, J lost 6 bases, and 2 bases stayed unmatched. The CDR3 is CASSLDRGHEKLFF. CDR3 nucleotide sequence: TGTGCCAGCAGCTTAGACAGGGGCCATGAAAAACTGTTTTTT.